A selection of T cell receptor beta chains follows, all from one sample in a study of shared clonotypes between healthy human individuals. This table comes from immunoSEQ multiplex PCR, and its TCRdb copy is limited to in-frame clones, with some not included. This table has approximately 710,000 clones, about nine tenths appearing once. The sample consisted of memory CD8+ T cells from PBMCs. These TCRs come from a young man in good health. Some clones in this sample may be carry-over from other donors' samples. Each CDR3 is given with its conserved first and last residue.

J | V | CDR3
TRBJ1-1 | TRBV10-3 | CAISVGTEAFF
TRBJ1-5 | TRBV6-5 | CASSRTGRNQPQHF
TRBJ1-2 | TRBV7-9 | CASSSRTGEFYGYTF
TRBJ1-1 | TRBV9 | CASSVVVAEGDLRNTEAFF
TRBJ1-2 | TRBV7-9 | CASSRTTGRGYTF
TRBJ1-1 | TRBV6-6 | CASSYSGTAPNTEAFF
TRBJ2-3 | TRBV7-3 | CASSLVPGTSGLTPDTQYF
TRBJ2-7 | TRBV6-1 | CASSPAPAYEQYF
TRBJ2-1 | TRBV7-6 | CASSLAGGGSYNEQFF
TRBJ2-3 | TRBV4-3 | CASSQEDPGLGTDTQYF
TRBJ2-2 | TRBV5-1 | CASSPHRERAGELFF
TRBJ2-6 | TRBV9 | CASSTDRNSGANVLTF
TRBJ1-4 | TRBV6-1 | CASSSQGHTNEKLFF
TRBJ2-5 | TRBV5-1 | CASRYLELMEETQYF
TRBJ2-1 | TRBV4-3 | CASSQNFGAINEQFF
TRBJ2-3 | TRBV27 | CASNLVWTGHLVTDTQYF
TRBJ2-7 | TRBV6-5 | CASSYSYIGAYEQYF
TRBJ2-1 | TRBV7-8 | CASSLGVLRTDDNEQFF
TRBJ2-1 | TRBV7-6 | CASSLNLRQGLRYNEQFF
TRBJ2-1 | TRBV7-9 | CASSLSTGFNEQFF
TRBJ1-5 | TRBV6-1 | CASSETGFNQPQHF
TRBJ1-1 | TRBV27 | CASSPRRGGAWTEAFF
TRBJ2-1 | TRBV6-5 | CASSKAGGYNEQFF
TRBJ2-7 | TRBV28 | CASSFLRYEQYF
TRBJ1-1 | TRBV7-9 | CASSLGGWAFF
TRBJ1-1 | TRBV2 | CASSEVGTGDTEAFF
TRBJ2-5 | TRBV11-3 | CASSLGGAEETQYF
TRBJ2-1 | TRBV27 | CASSFTGYNEQFF
TRBJ2-1 | TRBV21-1 | CASSKGRAGGCKYEQFF
TRBJ2-1 | TRBV7-3 | CASSLAHGGSSNEQFF
TRBJ2-2 | TRBV30 | CAWSSLSGPNTGELFF
TRBJ2-1 | TRBV29-1 | CSVAPKAGEQFF
TRBJ1-2 | TRBV9 | CASSTRQGEDYGYTF
TRBJ1-1 | TRBV7-9 | CASSNGQADLEAFF
TRBJ2-4 | TRBV27 | CASSLAAGIAKNIQYF
TRBJ2-1 | TRBV9 | CASSGLGGRGGNEQFF
TRBJ1-1 | TRBV7-9 | CASSLGGGTEAFF
TRBJ2-7 | TRBV7-8 | CASSLGWGAGSGEQYF
TRBJ2-1 | TRBV7-9 | CASSLSSGDRRFNEQFF
TRBJ2-3 | TRBV6-1 | CASQNKRTSTDTQYF
TRBJ1-3 | TRBV11-2 | CASRVRGRTGNTIYF
TRBJ2-7 | TRBV5-6 | CASSLGGSDEQYF
TRBJ1-2 | TRBV23-1 | CASSQGQGRYGYTF
TRBJ2-7 | TRBV7-8 | CASSLGAKSYEQYF
TRBJ1-5 | TRBV27 | CASSLRDRNQPQHF